These 18 T cell receptor beta chains originate from one sample sequenced in a study of identical twins. TCRdb processed the 5' RACE reads anew with MiXCR; each CDR3 protein has one entry. The table records 450,000 or so distinct CDR3 sequences, 14% of them present only once. These data are also associated with another study on yellow fever vaccine responses in identical twins.

The specimen sequenced was CD4+ T cells sorted from blood. These receptors were collected from a woman aged 18-29 years in good health.

This clonotype was counted between two and nine times. The chain couples TRBV6-1 to TRBJ2-7, with 7 positions matching TRBD1. Trimming took 2 bases from V and 5 from J; bases not matched to a gene: 9. CDR3 length: 15 amino acids. CDR1 and CDR2 from the germline V gene are MNHNS and SASEGT. DNA of the CDR3: TGTGCCAGCAGTGAAACGACAGGGTCTGACCACGAGCAGTACTTC. This sequence encodes CASSETTGSDHEQYF.

This clonotype was seen many times. J is TRBJ2-7 and V is TRBV7-2; D possibly corresponds to TRBD1 (5 bases). Germline CDR1 is SGHTA and CDR2 is FQGNSA. CDR3 size: 15 residues. V was cut by 1 base and J by 0 bases, with 10 bases left in between. The CDR3 spells CASSLDRLASYEQYF. CDR3 sequence (DNA): TGTGCCAGCAGCTTAGACAGGCTGGCCTCCTACGAGCAGTACTTC. Full variable domain (rest looked up from reference TRBV7-2 and TRBJ2-7): GAGVSQSPSNKVTEKGKDVELRCDPISGHTALYWYRQSLGQGLEFLIYFQGNSAPDKSGLPSDRFSAERTGGSVSTLTIQRTQQEDSAVYLCASSLDRLASYEQYFGPGTRLTVT.

The J gene is TRBJ2-1, the V gene TRBV7-2; D gene ambiguous. CDR1 is SGHTA and CDR2 is FQGNSA in the germline V gene. CDR3 length equals 16 residues. V gave up 4 bases and J gave up 6 bases, with 19 bases separating them. This CDR3 reads CASSSRLAAWGNEQFF. The CDR3 DNA reads as TGTGCCAGCAGCTCTAGATTGGCGGCTTGGGGCAATGAGCAGTTCTTC.

This clonotype was seen at least ten times. The chain links TRBV5-1 to TRBJ2-2; 9 bases fit TRBD1. V was clipped by 5 bases and J by 1 base; unmatched bases: 15. CDR1 is SGHRS, CDR2 YFSETQ, per germline. The length of the CDR3 is 19 residues. The CDR3 DNA follows: TGCGCCAGCAGACTAATACCGGGACAGGGAGGTTTGAACACCGGGGAGCTGTTTTTT. This sequence encodes CASRLIPGQGGLNTGELFF. The full variable domain, its missing parts supplied by reference TRBV5-1 and TRBJ2-2, is KAGVTQTPRYLIKTRGQQVTLSCSPISGHRSVSWYQQTPGQGLQFLFEYFSETQRNKGNFPGRFSGRQFSNSRSEMNVSTLELGDSALYLCASRLIPGQGGLNTGELFFGEGSRLTVL.

The rearrangement links TRBV20-1 to TRBJ2-7; 7 nucleotides line up with TRBD1. The germline V gene has CDR1 DFQATT and CDR2 SNEGSKA (reference sequence). Trimming removed 6 bases from V and 5 bases from J; junction bases left unmatched: 13. The CDR3 length is 14 residues. CDR3 residues: CSAGIGGLGNEQYF. CDR3 bases: TGCAGTGCGGGGATAGGGGGCCTCGGGAACGAGCAGTACTTC.

V gene TRBV7-9 combines with J gene TRBJ2-3; no clear D. This CDR3 comprises 13 residues. CDR1 and CDR2 from the germline V gene are SEHNR and FQNEAQ (reference sequence). V was trimmed by 2 bases and J by 4 bases, leaving 7 bases between them. CDR3 in amino acids: CASSLLVPDTQYF. The CDR3, as DNA: TGTGCCAGCAGCTTACTTGTTCCAGATACGCAGTATTTT.

The rearrangement uses TRBV4-2 and TRBJ2-7; D may be TRBD1 (5 bases). The CDR3 spans 14 residues. V gave up 1 base and J gave up 3 bases, with 10 bases separating them. From germline, CDR1 is LGHNA and CDR2 YNFKEQ. CDR3 sequence: CASSQASGFYEQYF. The CDR3 DNA reads TGTGCCAGCAGCCAAGCGTCAGGGTTCTACGAGCAGTACTTC.

The chain employs TRBV5-7 and TRBJ2-2, with D tentatively TRBD2 (6 bases). TRBV5-7 is an ORF; its function is uncertain. V was shortened by 2 bases and J by 3 bases, with 14 bases between the two germline ends. This CDR3 is 16 amino acids long. CDR3 residues: CASSFSSGRYTGELFF. CDR3 bases: TGTGCCAGCAGCTTCTCGTCAGGGAGGTACACCGGGGAGCTGTTTTTT.

This clonotype appeared a few times. V is TRBV3-1 and J is TRBJ1-1; D remains unclear. The CDR3 runs 14 residues. V was trimmed by 0 bases and J by 1 base, leaving 6 bases between them. Germline values: CDR1 LGHDT, CDR2 YNNKEL (reference sequence). The CDR3, as DNA: TGTGCCAGCAGCCAAGAGTGGCAGAACACTGAAGCTTTCTTT. It codes for CASSQEWQNTEAFF.

The chain links TRBV2 to TRBJ1-2, with D unclear. Trimming pared 6 bases from V and 5 bases from J, leaving 16 bases between. Germline assignment: CDR1 SNHLY and CDR2 FYNNEI. This CDR3 spans 14 amino acids. CDR3 protein: CASRASDRPYGYTF. The CDR3 DNA sequence: TGTGCCAGCAGGGCGAGTGACCGACCTTATGGCTACACCTTC.

This chain uses TRBV10-3 with TRBJ2-1; D may be TRBD1 (6 bases). CDR3 length: 13 residues. V was cut by 3 bases and J by 6 bases, with 9 bases left in between. CDR1 and CDR2 (germline): ENHRY, SYGVKD. The CDR3 loop is CAISDLGANEQFF. The CDR3 DNA reads as TGTGCCATCAGTGACCTGGGGGCCAATGAGCAGTTCTTC.

This clonotype has more than one count but fewer than ten. The chain has TRBV7-2 and TRBJ2-1; D remains ambiguous. The CDR3 is 12 residues long. V lost 5 bases, J lost 15 bases, and 17 bases lay in between. Germline CDR1 reads SGHTA; CDR2 reads FQGNSA. The CDR3 coding sequence is TGTGCCAGCAGCCCTTTTAATGGGTGGCGGTTCTTC. This translates into CASSPFNGWRFF. The variable domain in full, completed from reference TRBV7-2 and TRBJ2-1, reads GAGVSQSPSNKVTEKGKDVELRCDPISGHTALYWYRQSLGQGLEFLIYFQGNSAPDKSGLPSDRFSAERTGGSVSTLTIQRTQQEDSAVYLCASSPFNGWRFFGPGTRLTVL.

CDR3 bases: TGTGCCAGCAGCCCCCCGACCACGAATGAAAAACTGTTTTTT. Its protein product is CASSPPTTNEKLFF. The rearrangement uses TRBV7-6 and TRBJ1-4; D call uncertain. Looked up from germline, CDR1 is SGHVS and CDR2 is FNYEAQ. The CDR3 is made up of 14 amino acids. V dropped 5 bases and J dropped 5 bases, with 12 bases sitting between them.

CDR3 bases: TGTGCCATCAGCGCCGGCGGGACAGGGAACACCGGGGAGCTGTTTTTT. It codes for CAISAGGTGNTGELFF. This chain connects TRBV10-3 to TRBJ2-2, with 8 bases lining up with TRBD1. The germline gives CDR1 ENHRY, CDR2 SYGVKD. The CDR3 is 16 residues long. The junction had 7 bases not matched to a gene; V was cut back by 6 bases and J by 1 base.

This clonotype came up a few times. V gene TRBV19 combines with J gene TRBJ2-3, with 7 bases lining up with TRBD2. The CDR3 totals 15 residues. The germline V gene has CDR1 LNHDA and CDR2 SQIVND (reference sequence). Germline trimming cut 7 bases from V and 1 base from J; bases unmatched to any gene: 8. The CDR3 sequence: CASKGRAYGTDTQYF. CDR3 nucleotide sequence: TGTGCCAGTAAGGGGAGGGCATATGGCACAGATACGCAGTATTTT.

The genes are TRBV29-1 and TRBJ2-7; unclear D gene. CDR3 length: 11 amino acids. V lost 5 bases and J lost 5, with 10 bases in between. Germline V gene data show CDR1 as SQVTM and CDR2 as ANQGSEA. This CDR3 is CSVTVSHEQYF. DNA for the CDR3: TGCAGCGTTACCGTTTCCCACGAGCAGTACTTC.

This chain uses TRBV6-2 or TRBV6-3 with TRBJ2-5; 8 bases line up with TRBD1. CDR1 is MNHEY and CDR2 is SVGEGT in the germline V gene. The J segment lost 7 bases and the V segment lost 2 bases, leaving 6 bases of the junction unmatched. The CDR3 contains 14 residues. CDR3 sequence reads: CASSYPDRARTQYF. In nucleotides, the CDR3 is TGTGCCAGCAGTTACCCGGACAGGGCGAGGACCCAGTACTTC.

The chain couples TRBV10-3 to TRBJ2-3; D is unclear. The germline V gene encodes CDR1 ENHRY and CDR2 SYGVKD. Trimming removed 6 bases from V and 5 bases from J, with 12 bases in between. This CDR3 is built from 13 residues. Here the CDR3 reads CAIRPAKLDTQYF. The DNA for the CDR3 is TGTGCCATCAGACCAGCTAAGTTAGATACGCAGTATTTT.